What follows are 5 T cell receptor beta chains derived from one specimen sequenced in a study of identical twins. TCRdb independently ran MiXCR on the 5' RACE reads; one entry per CDR3 protein. The sample shows 650,000 to 750,000 distinct CDR3 sequences, 21% of them seen only once. These records were also assigned to another study, of T cells expressing NK-cell markers.

Sequencing was carried out using PBMCs. Receptors were obtained from a woman aged 18 to 35 in good health.

The chain joins TRBV11-2 to TRBJ2-1; D is undetermined. V lost 0 bases and J 4 bases, leaving 7 bases between the germline ends. The CDR3 loop spans 14 amino acids. The germline V gene encodes CDR1 SGHAT and CDR2 FQNNGV. The CDR3 spells CASSLERLYNEQFF. The CDR3 DNA is TGTGCCAGCAGCTTAGAACGGTTATACAATGAGCAGTTCTTC.

This clonotype was found a few times. The chain couples TRBV25-1 to TRBJ1-2; 9 bases line up with TRBD1. There are 15 residues in the CDR3. V dropped 6 bases and J dropped 3; count of bases not matched to a gene: 8. The V gene's germline CDR1 is MGHDK and CDR2 SYGVNS. CDR3 nucleotide sequence: TGTGCCAGCAGGGGCTATGGGACAGGGTACTATGGCTACACCTTC. This translates into CASRGYGTGYYGYTF.

The V and J genes are TRBV20-1 and TRBJ1-1, with a possible D match to TRBD1 (5 bases). CDR3 length: 11 amino acids. CDR1 is DFQATT, CDR2 SNEGSKA, per germline (reference sequence). V was shortened by 5 bases and J by 8 bases, with 12 bases between the two germline ends. Written as DNA, the CDR3 is TGCAGTGCTGGGGGGGACGTCGAAGCTTTCTTT. It codes for CSAGGDVEAFF.

This clonotype was seen only a few times. This rearrangement joins TRBV6-5 to TRBJ1-2; 7 positions agree with TRBD1. Unmatched junction bases numbered 12, after V lost 4 bases and J lost 4 bases. This CDR3 has 16 residues. Germline V gene sequence: CDR1 MNHEY, CDR2 SVGAGI. CDR3 amino acids: CASSSSVRDSPYGYTF. CDR3 DNA: TGTGCCAGCAGTTCCTCGGTTCGGGACAGCCCCTATGGCTACACCTTC.

The chain is built from TRBV10-3 and TRBJ2-5; D is unclear. With 8 bases removed from V and 5 bases from J, the gap between germline ends came to 9 bases. The CDR3 loop spans 11 amino acids. Germline V CDR1 and CDR2: ENHRY, SYGVKD. The CDR3 protein is CAIGSTETQYF. The CDR3 DNA is TGTGCCATCGGGTCCACGGAGACCCAGTACTTC.